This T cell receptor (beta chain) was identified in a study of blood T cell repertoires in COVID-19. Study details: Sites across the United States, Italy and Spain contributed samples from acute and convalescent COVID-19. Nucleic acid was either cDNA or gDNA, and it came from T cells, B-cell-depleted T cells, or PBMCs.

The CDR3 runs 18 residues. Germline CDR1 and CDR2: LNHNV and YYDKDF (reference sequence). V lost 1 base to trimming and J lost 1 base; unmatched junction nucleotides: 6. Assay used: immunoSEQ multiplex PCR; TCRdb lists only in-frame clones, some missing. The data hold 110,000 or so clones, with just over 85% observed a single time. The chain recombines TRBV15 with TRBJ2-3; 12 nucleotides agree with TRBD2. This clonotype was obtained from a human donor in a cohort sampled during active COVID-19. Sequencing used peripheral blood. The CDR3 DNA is TGTGCCACCAGCAGAGTTGGAAGACTAGCGGGAGGCACAGATACGCAGTATTTT. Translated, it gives CATSRVGRLAGGTDTQYF.